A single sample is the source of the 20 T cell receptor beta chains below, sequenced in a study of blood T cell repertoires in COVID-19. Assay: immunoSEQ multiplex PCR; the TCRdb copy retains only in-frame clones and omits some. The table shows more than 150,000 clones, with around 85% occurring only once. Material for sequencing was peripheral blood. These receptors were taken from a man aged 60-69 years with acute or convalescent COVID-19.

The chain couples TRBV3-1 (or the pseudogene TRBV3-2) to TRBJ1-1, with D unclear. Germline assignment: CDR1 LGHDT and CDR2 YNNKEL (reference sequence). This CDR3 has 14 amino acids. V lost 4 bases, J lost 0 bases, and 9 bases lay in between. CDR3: CASSLQPMNTEAFF. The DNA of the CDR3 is TGTGCCAGCAGCCTACAGCCCATGAACACTGAAGCTTTCTTT.

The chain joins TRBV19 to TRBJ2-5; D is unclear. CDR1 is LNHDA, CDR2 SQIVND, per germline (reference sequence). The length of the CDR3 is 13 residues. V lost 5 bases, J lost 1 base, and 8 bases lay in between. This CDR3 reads CASSPEFQETQYF. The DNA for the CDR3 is TGTGCCAGTAGTCCGGAGTTCCAAGAGACCCAGTACTTC. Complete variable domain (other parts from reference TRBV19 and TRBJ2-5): DGGITQSPKYLFRKEGQNVTLSCEQNLNHDAMYWYRQDPGQGLRLIYYSQIVNDFQKGDIAEGYSVSREKKESFPLTVTSAQKNPTAFYLCASSPEFQETQYFGPGTRLLVL.

CDR3 residues: CASSLVGYEQYF. CDR3 bases: TGTGCCAGCAGCTTAGTCGGCTACGAGCAGTACTTC. This chain links TRBV7-2 with TRBJ2-7; unclear D gene. The CDR3 spans 12 residues. The V end lost 1 base, the J end lost 3 bases, and 4 bases lay between the germline ends. Looked up from germline, CDR1 is SGHTA and CDR2 is FQGNSA.

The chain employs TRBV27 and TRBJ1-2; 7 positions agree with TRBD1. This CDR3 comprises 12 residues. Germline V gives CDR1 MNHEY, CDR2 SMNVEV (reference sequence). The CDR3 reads CAEQGGLYGYTF. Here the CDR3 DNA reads TGTGCAGAGCAAGGGGGCCTATATGGCTACACCTTC.

The CDR3 DNA sequence: TGTGCCAGCAGCCGTCCTCCTGACGGGACAACTAATGAAAAACTGTTTTTT. Translated, it gives CASSRPPDGTTNEKLFF. The V gene is TRBV4-2, the J gene TRBJ1-4; D remains ambiguous. This CDR3 has 17 residues. Germline CDR1 reads LGHNA; CDR2 reads YNFKEQ. V dropped 4 bases and J dropped 0 bases, with 15 bases sitting between them.

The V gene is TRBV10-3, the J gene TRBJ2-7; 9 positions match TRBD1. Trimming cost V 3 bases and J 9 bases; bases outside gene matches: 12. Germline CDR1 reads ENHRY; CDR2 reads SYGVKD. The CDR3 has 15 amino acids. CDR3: CAISEADRGYVVQYF. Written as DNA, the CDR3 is TGTGCCATCAGTGAAGCGGACAGGGGATACGTAGTGCAGTACTTC.

CDR3 amino acids: CASSLANQGNSPLHF. The DNA of the CDR3 is TGTGCCAGCTCACTTGCGAACCAGGGTAATTCACCCCTCCACTTT. J is TRBJ1-6 and V is TRBV18, with D maybe TRBD1 (5 bases). This CDR3 has 15 amino acids. CDR1 and CDR2 (germline): KGHSH, LQKENI. V lost 4 bases to trimming and J lost 6 bases, with 13 bases between them. Full variable domain (remainder filled in from reference TRBV18 and TRBJ1-6): NAGVMQNPRHLVRRRGQEARLRCSPMKGHSHVYWYRQLPEEGLKFMVYLQKENIIDESGMPKERFSAEFPKEGPSILRIQQVVRGDSAAYFCASSLANQGNSPLHFGNGTRLTVT.

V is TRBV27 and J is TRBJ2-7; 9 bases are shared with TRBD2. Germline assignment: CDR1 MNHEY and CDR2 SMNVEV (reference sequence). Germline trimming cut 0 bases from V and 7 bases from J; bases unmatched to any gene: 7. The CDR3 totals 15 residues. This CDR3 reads CASSLSSVSGGEQYF. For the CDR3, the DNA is TGTGCCAGCAGTTTATCGTCGGTTAGCGGGGGAGAGCAGTACTTC.

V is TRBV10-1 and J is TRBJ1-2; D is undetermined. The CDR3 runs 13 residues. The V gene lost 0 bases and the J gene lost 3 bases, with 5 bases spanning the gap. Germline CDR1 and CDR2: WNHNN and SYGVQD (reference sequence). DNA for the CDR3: TGCGCCAGCAGTGAGTCTACAGACTATGGCTACACCTTC. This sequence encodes CASSESTDYGYTF.

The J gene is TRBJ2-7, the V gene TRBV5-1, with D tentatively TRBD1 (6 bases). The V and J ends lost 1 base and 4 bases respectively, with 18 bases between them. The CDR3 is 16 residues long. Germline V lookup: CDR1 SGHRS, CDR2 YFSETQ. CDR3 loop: CASSLSPGTSGYEQYF. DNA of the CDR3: TGCGCCAGCAGCTTGTCTCCCGGGACATCGGGATACGAGCAGTACTTC.

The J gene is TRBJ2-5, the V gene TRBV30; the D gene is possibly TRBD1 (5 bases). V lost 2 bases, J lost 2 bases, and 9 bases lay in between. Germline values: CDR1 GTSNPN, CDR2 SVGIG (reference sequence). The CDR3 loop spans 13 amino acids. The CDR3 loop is CAWSRGAQETQYF. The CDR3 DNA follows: TGTGCCTGGAGTAGGGGTGCTCAAGAGACCCAGTACTTC. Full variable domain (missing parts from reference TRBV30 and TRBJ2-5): SQTIHQWPATLVQPVGSPLSLECTVEGTSNPNLYWYRQAAGRGLQLLFYSVGIGQISSEVPQNLSASRPQDRQFILSSKKLLLSDSGFYLCAWSRGAQETQYFGPGTRLLVL.

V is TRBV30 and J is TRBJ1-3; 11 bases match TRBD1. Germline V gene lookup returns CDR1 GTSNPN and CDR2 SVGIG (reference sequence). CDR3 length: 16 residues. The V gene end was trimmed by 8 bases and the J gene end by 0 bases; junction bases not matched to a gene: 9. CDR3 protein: CAGGTGGQSSGNTIYF. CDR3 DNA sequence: TGTGCCGGGGGGACAGGGGGTCAGAGCTCTGGAAACACCATATATTTT.

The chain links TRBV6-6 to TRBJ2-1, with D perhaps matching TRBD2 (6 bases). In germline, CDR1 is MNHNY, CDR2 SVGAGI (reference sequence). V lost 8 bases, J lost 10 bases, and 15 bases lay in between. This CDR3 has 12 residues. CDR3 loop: CASRELRGEQFF. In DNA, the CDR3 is TGTGCCAGCCGGGAGCTCCGTGGAGAGCAGTTCTTC.

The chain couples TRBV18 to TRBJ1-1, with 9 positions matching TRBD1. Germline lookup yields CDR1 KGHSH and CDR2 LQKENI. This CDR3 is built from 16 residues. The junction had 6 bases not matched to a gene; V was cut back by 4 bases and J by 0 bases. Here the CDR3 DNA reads TGTGCCAGCTCACAGGACAGGGGACTCATGAACACTGAAGCTTTCTTT. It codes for CASSQDRGLMNTEAFF.

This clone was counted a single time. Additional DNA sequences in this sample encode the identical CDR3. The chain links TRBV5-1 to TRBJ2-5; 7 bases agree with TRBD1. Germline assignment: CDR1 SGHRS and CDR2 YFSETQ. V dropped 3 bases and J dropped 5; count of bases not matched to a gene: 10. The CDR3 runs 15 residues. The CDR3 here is CASSSWTGVGETQYF. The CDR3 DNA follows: TGCGCCAGCAGCTCATGGACAGGAGTAGGGGAGACCCAGTACTTC.

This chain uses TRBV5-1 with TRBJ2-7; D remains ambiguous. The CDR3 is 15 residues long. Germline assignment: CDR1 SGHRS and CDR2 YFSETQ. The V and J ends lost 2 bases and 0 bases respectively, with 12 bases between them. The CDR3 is CASSLQSASSYEQYF. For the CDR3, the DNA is TGCGCCAGCAGCTTACAGAGTGCGAGCTCCTACGAGCAGTACTTC.

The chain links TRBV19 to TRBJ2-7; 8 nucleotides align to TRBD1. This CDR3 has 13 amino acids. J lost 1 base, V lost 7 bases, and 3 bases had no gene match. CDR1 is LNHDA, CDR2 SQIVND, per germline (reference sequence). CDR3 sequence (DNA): TGTGCCAGTAAGGGACAGGCGTCCTACGAGCAGTACTTC. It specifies CASKGQASYEQYF.

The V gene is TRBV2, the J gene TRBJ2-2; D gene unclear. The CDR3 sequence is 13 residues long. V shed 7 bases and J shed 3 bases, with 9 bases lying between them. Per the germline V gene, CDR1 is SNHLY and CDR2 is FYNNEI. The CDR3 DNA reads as TGTGCCAGCAATTATTATGACACCGGGGAGCTGTTTTTT. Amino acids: CASNYYDTGELFF.

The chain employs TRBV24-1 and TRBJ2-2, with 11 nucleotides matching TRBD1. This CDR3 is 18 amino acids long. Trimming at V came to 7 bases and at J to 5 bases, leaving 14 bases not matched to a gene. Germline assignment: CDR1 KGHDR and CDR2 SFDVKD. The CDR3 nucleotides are TGTGCCACCAGACTGGGACAAACCGGGACAGGGGGAACCGGGGAGCTGTTTTTT. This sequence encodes CATRLGQTGTGGTGELFF.

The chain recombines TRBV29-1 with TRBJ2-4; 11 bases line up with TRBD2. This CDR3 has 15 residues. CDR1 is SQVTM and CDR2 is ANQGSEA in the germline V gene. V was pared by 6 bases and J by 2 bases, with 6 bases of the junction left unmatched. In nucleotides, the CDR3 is TGCAGCGTGATCCCTAGCGGGAGGTCCAAAAACATTCAGTACTTC. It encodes CSVIPSGRSKNIQYF.